This TCR beta chain was identified during a study of blood T cell repertoires in COVID-19. Assay used: immunoSEQ multiplex PCR; TCRdb lists only in-frame clones, some missing. Of 350,000 to 500,000 clones detected, about 88% appear once; the ten largest clones hold 1.4% to 1.5%. The CDR3 contains 15 residues. V lost 4 bases and J lost 0; bases outside the gene matches: 2. Looked up from germline, CDR1 is SGHVS and CDR2 is FNYEAQ. This TCR came from a woman under 30 who had been exposed to COVID-19. This sequence joins TRBV7-6 and TRBJ2-1; TRBD2 aligns across 8 bases. The specimen was PBMCs or T cells enriched from blood (not recorded which). CDR3 in amino acids: CASSSSGGSYNEQFF. The CDR3 DNA reads as TGTGCCAGCAGCTCGAGCGGGGGCTCCTACAATGAGCAGTTCTTC. The variable domain in full, with the rest retrieved from reference TRBV7-6 and TRBJ2-1, is GAGVSQSPRYKVTKRGQDVALRCDPISGHVSLYWYRQALGQGPEFLTYFNYEAQQDKSGLPNDRFSAERPEGSISTLTIQRTEQRDSAMYRCASSSSGGSYNEQFFGPGTRLTVL.